One and the same sample provided the 21 T cell receptor beta chains below, sequenced in a study of blood T cell repertoires in COVID-19. Repertoires were generated with immunoSEQ multiplex PCR, while TCRdb's copy carries only in-frame clones and drops some. The profile covers about 220,000 clones, with approximately 86% appearing a single time and 3.6% taken by the ten largest. The sample comprised peripheral blood. These receptors were obtained from a woman aged 80 or over with acute or convalescent COVID-19.

The chain joins TRBV28 to TRBJ1-4; the D gene is possibly TRBD1 (6 bases). CDR1 and CDR2 (germline): MDHEN, SYDVKM. This CDR3 is 17 amino acids long. V was pared by 7 bases and J by 1 base, with 19 bases between. Written as DNA, the CDR3 is TGTGCCAGCACCAGAACCCAGAGGACAGAAACTAATGAAAAACTGTTTTTT. Translated: CASTRTQRTETNEKLFF. Drawing the rest from reference TRBV28 and TRBJ1-4, the complete variable domain is DVKVTQSSRYLVKRTGEKVFLECVQDMDHENMFWYRQDPGLGLRLIYFSYDVKMKEKGDIPEGYSVSREKKERFSLILESASTNQTSMYLCASTRTQRTETNEKLFFGSGTQLSVL.

The CDR3 coding sequence is TGTGCCAGCAGTTCCGCGTCGGGGCCCCTCCACTTT. Translation: CASSSASGPLHF. This rearrangement joins TRBV6-6 to TRBJ1-6; D not certain. CDR1 MNHNY and CDR2 SVGAGI come from the germline V gene (reference sequence). Trimming pared 4 bases from V and 13 bases from J, leaving 11 bases between. This CDR3 region has 12 residues.

This clone was detected only a few times. This chain joins TRBV2 and TRBJ2-3; D not resolved. The germline V gene has CDR1 SNHLY and CDR2 FYNNEI. V lost 7 bases to trimming and J lost 8 bases, with 10 bases between them. The CDR3 is 11 amino acids. CDR3 coding DNA: TGTGCCAGCATGATACTTGGTACGCAGTATTTT. As protein: CASMILGTQYF.

The chain uses TRBV7-9 and TRBJ2-5; 7 bases are a match to TRBD2. Per germline, CDR1 SEHNR and CDR2 FQNEAQ (reference sequence). V dropped 3 bases and J dropped 4; count of bases not matched to a gene: 8. This CDR3 has 15 residues. CDR3 region: CASSFTGGWGETQYF. The CDR3 nucleotides are TGTGCCAGCAGCTTTACCGGGGGGTGGGGAGAGACCCAGTACTTC.

This rearrangement joins TRBV6-5 to TRBJ1-2, with D uncertain. V lost 4 bases, J lost 1 base, and 7 bases lay in between. This CDR3 contains 13 residues. Looked up from germline, CDR1 is MNHEY and CDR2 is SVGAGI. CDR3 protein: CASSSGNNYGYTF. In nucleotides, the CDR3 is TGTGCCAGCAGTTCGGGGAATAACTATGGCTACACCTTC.

V and J are TRBV5-1 and TRBJ2-3; TRBD2 matches 14 bases. This CDR3 contains 17 residues. J was trimmed by 4 bases and V by 4 bases; bases with no gene match: 8. The germline gives CDR1 SGHRS, CDR2 YFSETQ. The CDR3 loop is CASSPRLAGGLADTQYF. CDR3 DNA: TGCGCCAGCAGCCCCAGACTAGCGGGGGGGCTCGCAGATACGCAGTATTTT.

The chain carries TRBV7-3 and TRBJ2-1; 8 nucleotides agree with TRBD2. V was clipped by 3 bases and J by 9 bases; unmatched bases: 7. This CDR3 is built from 14 residues. Germline loops: CDR1 SGHTA, CDR2 FQGTGA. CDR3 nucleotide sequence: TGTGCCAGCAGCTTCCTCGGGACTAGTGGTGAGCAGTTCTTC. Protein sequence: CASSFLGTSGEQFF.

The V gene is TRBV6-5, the J gene TRBJ1-5; D might be TRBD1 (6 bases). The CDR3 is 15 residues long. The V gene lost 6 bases and the J gene lost 2 bases, with 14 bases spanning the gap. The V gene's germline CDR1 is MNHEY and CDR2 SVGAGI. The CDR3 is CASRPQGIGNQPQHF. As DNA, the CDR3 is TGTGCCAGCAGACCACAGGGTATTGGCAATCAGCCCCAGCATTTT.

V is TRBV3-1 (or the pseudogene TRBV3-2) and J is TRBJ2-7, with 9 bases matching TRBD2. The V gene's germline CDR1 is LGHDT and CDR2 YNNKEL (reference sequence). The CDR3 is 14 residues long. After removal of 6 bases from V and 2 bases from J, the junction contained 5 bases not matched to a gene. The DNA of the CDR3 is TGTGCCAGCAGGGGTAGCGGGGGCACCTACGAGCAGTACTTC. Amino acid sequence: CASRGSGGTYEQYF.

The V call is TRBV27, the J call TRBJ1-1, with TRBD1 matching 9 bases. The germline V gene has CDR1 MNHEY and CDR2 SMNVEV (reference sequence). With 3 bases clipped from V and 10 bases from J, the junction kept 9 bases outside the gene matches. The CDR3 length is 14 residues. The CDR3 region has the DNA TGTGCCAGCAGTTTTCAGGGACAGGGTAAGAGAGCTTTCTTT. It codes for CASSFQGQGKRAFF.

J is TRBJ2-1 and V is TRBV5-1; TRBD2 matches 8 bases. Germline CDR1 is SGHRS and CDR2 is YFSETQ. The junction had 8 bases not matched to a gene; V was cut back by 5 bases and J by 7 bases. CDR3 length equals 14 residues. The CDR3: CASSRGGLRNEQFF. The CDR3 DNA reads as TGCGCCAGCAGTCGGGGGGGCCTGCGGAATGAGCAGTTCTTC.

The rearrangement joins TRBV5-1 to TRBJ2-3; 7 bases agree with TRBD2. Germline V gene data show CDR1 as SGHRS and CDR2 as YFSETQ. With 0 bases clipped from V and 2 bases from J, the junction kept 3 bases outside the gene matches. The CDR3 sequence is 15 residues long. CDR3 amino acids: CASSLDGGNTDTQYF. The CDR3 DNA reads TGCGCCAGCAGCTTGGACGGGGGGAACACAGATACGCAGTATTTT.

This clone has more than one count but fewer than ten. J is TRBJ1-1 and V is TRBV20-1; TRBD1 aligns across 7 bases. Germline CDR1 DFQATT, CDR2 SNEGSKA (reference sequence). The J segment lost 5 bases and the V segment lost 6 bases, leaving 3 bases of the junction unmatched. The CDR3 contains 11 residues. The DNA of the CDR3 is TGCAGTGCGACACAGGGGACTGAAGCTTTCTTT. Encoded protein: CSATQGTEAFF.

The chain uses TRBV6-5 and TRBJ2-1, with TRBD1 identical over 10 bases. V shed 7 bases, J shed 7 bases, and the junction held 4 bases outside the gene matches. Germline-derived CDR1 and CDR2 are MNHEY and SVGAGI. The CDR3 runs to 13 residues. CDR3 nucleotide sequence: TGTGCCAGCAAGCGGGACAGGGGTAATGAGCAGTTCTTC. Its translation: CASKRDRGNEQFF.

The gene calls are TRBV21-1 and TRBJ1-4; the table's D call, TRBD1, has no DNA check behind it. TRBV21-1 is a documented pseudogene. The CDR3 covers 15 residues. This CDR3 reads CASSTRDRGGEKLFF. The DNA for the CDR3 is TGTGCCAGCAGCACCCGGGACAGGGGAGGTGAAAAACTGTTTTTT.

The chain joins TRBV15 to TRBJ1-2; D gene uncertain. Germline V CDR1 and CDR2: LNHNV, YYDKDF (reference sequence). The CDR3 consists of 15 residues. Trimming removed 1 base from V and 0 bases from J, with 9 bases in between. The CDR3 region has the DNA TGTGCCACCAGCAGAGGCCCGGGTGCTAACTATGGCTACACCTTC. Residues: CATSRGPGANYGYTF. Combining the CDR3 with reference TRBV15 and TRBJ1-2 gives the whole variable domain DAMVIQNPRYQVTQFGKPVTLSCSQTLNHNVMYWYQQKSSQAPKLLFHYYDKDFNNEADTPDNFQSRRPNTSFCFLDIRSPGLGDTAMYLCATSRGPGANYGYTFGSGTRLTVV.

The rearrangement links TRBV6-2 or TRBV6-3 to TRBJ1-1, with 9 nucleotides matching TRBD1. V lost 5 bases and J lost 6; bases outside the gene matches: 7. The length of the CDR3 is 14 residues. The germline V gene encodes CDR1 MNHEY and CDR2 SVGEGT. The CDR3 nucleotides read TGTGCCAGCAGTAGGACAGGGGATTTGCCTGAAGCTTTCTTT. It specifies CASSRTGDLPEAFF.

Concerning this clone itself: The sample has other DNA sequences that encode this CDR3 too. V gene TRBV12-3 or TRBV12-4 combines with J gene TRBJ1-1; a possible D gene is TRBD1 (6 bases). The CDR3 extends over 13 amino acids. V lost 5 bases, J lost 1 base, and 8 bases lay in between. CDR3: CASSPTGNTEAFF. The CDR3, as DNA: TGTGCCAGCAGTCCGACAGGGAACACTGAAGCTTTCTTT.

The chain links TRBV28 to TRBJ1-6; perhaps TRBD1 as D (5 bases). CDR3 length equals 15 residues. Trimming removed 4 bases from V and 8 bases from J, with 15 bases in between. CDR1 is MDHEN and CDR2 is SYDVKM in the germline V gene. This CDR3 is CASSSAYGGYSPLHF. CDR3 DNA: TGTGCCAGCAGTTCGGCGTATGGGGGGTATTCACCCCTCCACTTT.

This clone has more than one count but fewer than ten. V is TRBV6-2 or TRBV6-3 and J is TRBJ2-7; a weak D match, TRBD1 (5 bases). V lost 2 bases to trimming and J lost 7 bases, with 12 bases between them. Germline V gene data show CDR1 as MNHEY and CDR2 as SVGEGT. This CDR3 has 13 amino acids. CDR3 residues: CASSYGSYREQYF. The CDR3 bases are TGTGCCAGCAGTTACGGGTCTTACAGGGAGCAGTACTTC.

CDR3 in DNA: TGTGCCAGCAGCCTCCCCTCCTACAATGAGCAGTTCTTC. It encodes CASSLPSYNEQFF. The chain recombines TRBV7-3 with TRBJ2-1; D unresolved. The CDR3 length is 13 residues. Deletions cut 5 bases from V and 0 bases from J, with 5 bases between. Per the germline V gene, CDR1 is SGHTA and CDR2 is FQGTGA.